This T cell receptor beta chain was sequenced for a study of blood T cell repertoires in COVID-19. Study in general: Sites across the United States, Italy and Spain contributed samples from acute and convalescent COVID-19. PBMCs, B-cell-depleted T cells, or T cells were the source of the cDNA or gDNA that made up the material.

Germline V gene sequence: CDR1 MGHDK, CDR2 SYGVNS. V lost 6 bases and J lost 7, with 7 bases in between. The CDR3 has 10 residues. As originally analysed: Nucleated cell number was recorded as an estimate derived from reference gene primer amplification. Sequenced by immunoSEQ multiplex PCR; TCRdb stores in-frame clones only, minus some. For V, J and clone size, that table is used; D and trimming come from the DNA. This sample has roughly 150,000 clones, with about 82% found just once. The clonotype comes from a woman aged 40 to 50 who had recovered from COVID-19. Sequencing used PBMCs or T cells enriched from blood (not recorded which). The chain employs TRBV25-1 and TRBJ2-7, with D tentatively TRBD2 (5 bases). The DNA for the CDR3 is TGTGCCAGCAGACTAGGTGAGCAGTACTTC. Its protein is CASRLGEQYF.